These 27 T cell receptor beta chains came from one sample sequenced in a study of T cells in tumors after PD-1 blockade. Some clones are missing from TCRdb's copy, which holds only in-frame ones; the method was immunoSEQ multiplex PCR. The sample carries about 14,000 clones, around 70% recorded once. The input for sequencing was tumor tissue, taken after anti-PD-1 treatment. All receptors derive from a human donor with cutaneous squamous cell carcinoma.

The V and J genes are TRBV7-9 and TRBJ1-2, with 12 bases matching TRBD1. V dropped 5 bases and J dropped 7; count of bases not matched to a gene: 8. The CDR3 is 15 amino acids. Germline assignment: CDR1 SEHNR and CDR2 FQNEAQ (reference sequence). The CDR3: CASSRDRGRVVGYTF. The CDR3 DNA reads as TGTGCCAGCAGCCGGGACAGGGGGCGAGTTGTTGGCTACACCTTC.

The chain uses TRBV6-5 and TRBJ2-1, with 10 bases aligning to TRBD2. Per the germline V gene, CDR1 is MNHEY and CDR2 is SVGAGI. Trimming took 6 bases from V and 9 from J; bases not matched to a gene: 5. The CDR3 extends over 13 amino acids. CDR3 nucleotide sequence: TGTGCCAGCAGCACTAGCGGGGTGCCTGAGCAGTTCTTC. It translates to CASSTSGVPEQFF.

The CDR3 spells CASSPTGTVEAFF. CDR3 DNA: TGTGCCAGCTCACCTACCGGGACAGTTGAAGCTTTCTTT. J is TRBJ1-1 and V is TRBV18; 7 bases are shared with TRBD1. J gave up 7 bases and V 3 bases, and 5 bases lay outside the gene matches. Germline CDR1 reads KGHSH; CDR2 reads LQKENI. The CDR3 loop spans 13 amino acids.

The gene calls are TRBV10-1 and TRBJ2-2; D remains unclear. Germline assignment: CDR1 WNHNN and CDR2 SYGVQD (reference sequence). The CDR3 runs 15 residues. Trimming left V 0 bases short and J 0 bases short, with 5 bases between. Here the CDR3 reads CASSESKANTGELFF. CDR3 coding DNA: TGCGCCAGCAGTGAGTCAAAGGCGAACACCGGGGAGCTGTTTTTT.

This chain uses TRBV4-3 with TRBJ1-3; D gene ambiguous. This CDR3 is 12 amino acids long. CDR1 and CDR2 from the germline V gene are LGHNA and YSLEER. Here the CDR3 reads CATSSSGNTIYF. Written as DNA, the CDR3 is TGCGCGACCAGTAGTTCTGGAAACACCATATATTTT.

This clone was seen a handful of times. The V and J genes are TRBV18 and TRBJ2-5; 11 nucleotides agree with TRBD1. V lost 6 bases to trimming and J lost 4 bases; unmatched junction nucleotides: 10. This CDR3 region has 16 residues. From germline, CDR1 is KGHSH and CDR2 LQKENI. CDR3 region: CASSPRTGGLGETQYF. As DNA, the CDR3 is TGTGCCAGCTCGCCAAGGACAGGGGGCTTGGGAGAGACCCAGTACTTC.

V usage is TRBV19 and J usage is TRBJ2-1, with 9 positions matching TRBD1. In germline, CDR1 is LNHDA, CDR2 SQIVND (reference sequence). Trimming removed 0 bases from V and 5 bases from J; junction bases left unmatched: 2. The CDR3 sequence is 15 residues long. The CDR3 coding sequence is TGTGCCAGTAGTATAGAGGGGACAGGGAACAATGAGCAGTTCTTC. It yields the protein CASSIEGTGNNEQFF.

The chain is built from TRBV30 and TRBJ2-3, with no clear D. CDR3 length equals 14 residues. Germline V gene lookup returns CDR1 GTSNPN and CDR2 SVGIG (reference sequence). V was trimmed by 7 bases and J by 3 bases, leaving 17 bases between them. CDR3: CALSWSSGTDTQYF. The CDR3 nucleotides read TGTGCCTTAAGCTGGTCCTCAGGAACAGATACGCAGTATTTT. The full variable domain, with the rest looked up from reference TRBV30 and TRBJ2-3, is SQTIHQWPATLVQPVGSPLSLECTVEGTSNPNLYWYRQAAGRGLQLLFYSVGIGQISSEVPQNLSASRPQDRQFILSSKKLLLSDSGFYLCALSWSSGTDTQYFGPGTRLTVL.

The rearrangement uses TRBV24-1 and TRBJ2-1; D not certain. This CDR3 spans 14 amino acids. V shed 3 bases and J shed 8 bases, with 13 bases lying between them. Germline assignment: CDR1 KGHDR and CDR2 SFDVKD. The CDR3 here is CATSDLFPHDEQFF. The CDR3 nucleotides read TGTGCCACCAGTGATCTTTTCCCGCACGATGAGCAGTTCTTC.

This clone was picked up a small number of times. J is TRBJ2-1 and V is TRBV5-6, with D tentatively TRBD2 (6 bases). CDR1 is SGHDT and CDR2 is YYEEEE in the germline V gene. The CDR3 is 13 residues long. Trimming left V 5 bases short and J 9 bases short, with 15 bases between. In DNA form, the CDR3 reads TGTGCCAGCAGGGGACTGGGGAACGGTGAGCAGTTCTTC. It yields the protein CASRGLGNGEQFF.

Here the CDR3 DNA reads TGTGCCAGCAGCGAGAACGACAGGGAGGCTGAAAAACTGTTTTTT. This encodes CASSENDREAEKLFF. The V call is TRBV9, the J call TRBJ1-4, with 7 positions matching TRBD1. CDR3 length: 15 amino acids. V lost 3 bases and J lost 7; bases outside the gene matches: 9. CDR1 is SGDLS, CDR2 YYNGEE, per germline.

Comments on this clone: A read error may produce the germline difference seen at one junction end. This chain uses TRBV5-4 with TRBJ2-7; perhaps TRBD1 as D (6 bases). Germline V gives CDR1 SGHNT, CDR2 YYREEE (reference sequence). This CDR3 comprises 17 residues. CDR3 DNA: TGTGCCAGCAGCTTGGATGGTAGGGGGATGAGAACCCCTTCGGTGGGCTTC. It encodes CASSLDGRGMRTPSVGF.

This clone is classed as medium-sized. The chain combines TRBV27 with TRBJ1-1; TRBD1 matches 10 bases. With 3 bases clipped from V and 4 bases from J, the junction kept 8 bases outside the gene matches. CDR1 MNHEY and CDR2 SMNVEV come from the germline V gene (reference sequence). The CDR3 is made up of 16 amino acids. The CDR3 sequence is CASSFLGQGYGTEAFF. The DNA for the CDR3 is TGTGCCAGCAGTTTCCTGGGACAGGGGTATGGCACTGAAGCTTTCTTT.

A remark on this clone: One junction end does not reproduce the germline sequence, and a read error may be involved. The chain joins TRBV7-8 to TRBJ1-2; D possibly corresponds to TRBD1 (5 bases). The CDR3 runs 13 residues. Germline CDR1 is SGHVS and CDR2 is FQNEAQ. CDR3 loop: CAGSLGGARGYTF. The CDR3 DNA reads as TGTGCCGGCAGCTTAGGAGGGGCGCGTGGCTACACCTTC.

This clone is classed as medium-sized. Other DNA sequences in this specimen translate into the identical CDR3. The chain recombines TRBV18 with TRBJ1-6; D possibly corresponds to TRBD1 (6 bases). The CDR3 runs to 13 residues. Germline V gene data show CDR1 as KGHSH and CDR2 as LQKENI. Trimming cost V 5 bases and J 7 bases, with 9 bases left between them. The CDR3 region is CASSSDRNSPLHF. In nucleotides, the CDR3 is TGTGCCAGCTCATCGGACAGAAATTCACCCCTCCACTTT. The entire variable domain, with the rest obtained from reference TRBV18 and TRBJ1-6, is as follows: NAGVMQNPRHLVRRRGQEARLRCSPMKGHSHVYWYRQLPEEGLKFMVYLQKENIIDESGMPKERFSAEFPKEGPSILRIQQVVRGDSAAYFCASSSDRNSPLHFGNGTRLTVT.

V and J are TRBV9 and TRBJ2-2; 10 bases fit TRBD2. CDR1 SGDLS and CDR2 YYNGEE come from the germline V gene. V gave up 0 bases and J gave up 5 bases; unmatched junction bases: 7. The CDR3 sequence is 17 residues long. The CDR3 reads CASSVGASGRRTGELFF. The CDR3 nucleotides read TGTGCCAGCAGCGTAGGCGCTAGCGGGAGACGGACCGGGGAGCTGTTTTTT.

The chain has TRBV30 and TRBJ1-5; D unclear. CDR3 length: 13 residues. V lost 1 base and J lost 5, with 9 bases in between. CDR1 is GTSNPN and CDR2 is SVGIG in the germline V gene (reference sequence). The CDR3 loop is CAWSGTFYQPQHF. Written as DNA, the CDR3 is TGTGCCTGGAGTGGGACCTTTTATCAGCCCCAGCATTTT. Based on the CDR3 plus reference TRBV30 and TRBJ1-5, the full variable domain is SQTIHQWPATLVQPVGSPLSLECTVEGTSNPNLYWYRQAAGRGLQLLFYSVGIGQISSEVPQNLSASRPQDRQFILSSKKLLLSDSGFYLCAWSGTFYQPQHFGDGTRLSIL.

The chain combines TRBV27 with TRBJ1-2; the match to TRBD1 covers 9 bases. Trimming cost V 5 bases and J 8 bases; bases outside gene matches: 9. CDR1 and CDR2 from the germline V gene are MNHEY and SMNVEV (reference sequence). The CDR3 runs 14 residues. The CDR3 is CASSAPGTGRGYTF. In DNA form, the CDR3 reads TGTGCCAGCAGTGCCCCGGGGACAGGGAGAGGCTACACCTTC.

A single count supports this clone. The rearrangement links TRBV27 to TRBJ2-2; the match to TRBD1 covers 9 bases. Germline values: CDR1 MNHEY, CDR2 SMNVEV (reference sequence). With 7 bases clipped from V and 3 bases from J, the junction kept 6 bases outside the gene matches. The CDR3 has 15 amino acids. The DNA of the CDR3 is TGTGCCAGCAATAAACAGGGGGCCTACACCGGGGAGCTGTTTTTT. It encodes CASNKQGAYTGELFF.

The chain carries TRBV25-1 and TRBJ1-6; no firm D call. CDR3 length: 12 residues. Looked up from germline, CDR1 is MGHDK and CDR2 is SYGVNS. V was clipped by 2 bases and J by 13 bases, with 9 bases between them. CDR3 in amino acids: CASSEGLQPLHF. CDR3 DNA: TGTGCCAGCAGTGAAGGTTTGCAGCCCCTCCACTTT.

The chain uses TRBV18 and TRBJ1-5; 8 positions match TRBD1. Germline CDR1 is KGHSH and CDR2 is LQKENI. J was trimmed by 3 bases and V by 5 bases; bases with no gene match: 3. This CDR3 is 14 amino acids long. Here the CDR3 reads CASSSQGVNQPQHF. The DNA for the CDR3 is TGTGCCAGCTCATCACAGGGGGTCAATCAGCCCCAGCATTTT.

The chain has TRBV5-1 and TRBJ1-2; no definite D call. The CDR3 sequence is 15 residues long. Germline-derived CDR1 and CDR2 are SGHRS and YFSETQ. V lost 0 bases and J 10 bases, leaving 19 bases between the germline ends. The CDR3 coding sequence is TGCGCCAGCAGCTTGGGGGGAACTCAACGGGCCCTCTACACCTTC. This codes for CASSLGGTQRALYTF.

The V gene is TRBV11-1, the J gene TRBJ2-1, with a possible D match to TRBD2 (5 bases). The CDR3 extends over 16 amino acids. The germline V and J ends were trimmed by 5 bases and 0 bases, with 14 bases remaining between them. Germline values: CDR1 SGHAT, CDR2 FQDESV (reference sequence). The CDR3 region is CASSMLEVYSYNEQFF. CDR3 nucleotides: TGTGCCAGCAGCATGCTGGAGGTGTACTCCTACAATGAGCAGTTCTTC.

J is TRBJ1-1 and V is TRBV24-1; the D is unclear. Germline CDR1 and CDR2: KGHDR and SFDVKD. The V gene lost 5 bases and the J gene lost 1 base, with 10 bases spanning the gap. CDR3 length equals 14 residues. The CDR3 region is CATSAPGENTEAFF. The CDR3 DNA follows: TGTGCCACCAGTGCCCCAGGCGAGAACACTGAAGCTTTCTTT.

CDR3 DNA sequence: TGCGCCAGCAGCCCGACAGGGCGTATCGAAGAGACCCAGTACTTC. Translation gives CASSPTGRIEETQYF. V gene TRBV5-1 combines with J gene TRBJ2-5; the match to TRBD1 covers 7 bases. CDR3 length: 15 amino acids. Unmatched junction bases numbered 9, after V lost 4 bases and J lost 3 bases. Germline V gives CDR1 SGHRS, CDR2 YFSETQ.

The chain is built from TRBV10-1 and TRBJ2-7; 7 nucleotides align to TRBD1. V shed 2 bases, J shed 4 bases, and the junction held 2 bases outside the gene matches. CDR1 is WNHNN, CDR2 SYGVQD, per germline (reference sequence). The CDR3 totals 13 residues. CDR3 coding DNA: TGCGCCAGCAGTGAGAAGGACAGGTACGAGCAGTACTTC. It is translated as CASSEKDRYEQYF.

This chain connects TRBV4-3 to TRBJ1-3; 8 nucleotides align to TRBD1. The CDR3 covers 16 residues. With 3 bases clipped from V and 2 bases from J, the junction kept 6 bases outside the gene matches. Germline loops: CDR1 LGHNA, CDR2 YSLEER. Here the CDR3 reads CASSQIGGQAGNTIYF. DNA for the CDR3: TGCGCCAGCAGCCAGATAGGGGGACAGGCTGGAAACACCATATATTTT.